This entry lists 20 T cell receptor beta chains sequenced from one sample in a study of PD-L1 blockade in urothelial cancer. Assay used: immunoSEQ multiplex PCR; TCRdb lists only in-frame clones, some missing. The table records tens of thousands of clones, about 90% of them present only once. Sequencing used PBMCs, obtained around atezolizumab (anti-PD-L1) treatment. These receptors were taken from a man aged 50 to 59 with urothelial cancer.

J is TRBJ2-3 and V is TRBV7-9; 9 bases are a match to TRBD2. The V gene end was trimmed by 7 bases and the J gene end by 5 bases; junction bases not matched to a gene: 10. The length of the CDR3 is 15 residues. Germline V gene data show CDR1 as SEHNR and CDR2 as FQNEAQ (reference sequence). The CDR3, as DNA: TGTGCCAGCACCCAGGATAGCGGGAGAGGAGATACGCAGTATTTT. This encodes CASTQDSGRGDTQYF.

The J gene is TRBJ2-5, the V gene TRBV6-5; possible D gene TRBD1, 6 bases. Trimming shortened V by 5 bases and J by 8 bases, and 15 bases separated the two germline ends. Germline CDR1 MNHEY, CDR2 SVGAGI. CDR3 length equals 13 residues. CDR3 sequence reads: CASSTTGGLTQYF. For the CDR3, the DNA is TGTGCCAGCAGTACGACAGGCGGCCTAACCCAGTACTTC.

The chain combines TRBV5-6 with TRBJ1-1, with a possible D match to TRBD1 (6 bases). This CDR3 has 15 amino acids. The ends were cut back, 0 bases at V and 3 bases at J, with 12 bases in the middle. Germline V gene sequence: CDR1 SGHDT, CDR2 YYEEEE. CDR3 region: CASSLVQGWHTEAFF. The DNA of the CDR3 is TGTGCCAGCAGCTTGGTACAGGGTTGGCACACTGAAGCTTTCTTT.

The chain employs TRBV5-4 and TRBJ1-2; D is undetermined. This CDR3 spans 14 amino acids. Germline V gene lookup returns CDR1 SGHNT and CDR2 YYREEE (reference sequence). Between the trimmed V and J ends, which lost 4 bases and 5 bases, there was a span of 15 bases. CDR3 region: CASSPATRFYGYTF. In DNA, the CDR3 is TGTGCCAGCAGCCCTGCGACAAGGTTTTATGGCTACACCTTC.

This chain links TRBV11-3 with TRBJ2-3; possibly TRBD1 for D (6 bases). The germline V gene has CDR1 SGHNT and CDR2 YENEEA. Trimming removed 2 bases at V and 0 bases at J, with 18 bases between. The CDR3 runs 18 residues. Written as DNA, the CDR3 is TGTGCCAGCAGCTTAACTAGAATGATTGGGGGCAGCACAGATACGCAGTATTTT. Translating gives CASSLTRMIGGSTDTQYF. Complete variable domain (other parts from reference TRBV11-3 and TRBJ2-3): EAGVVQSPRYKIIEKKQPVAFWCNPISGHNTLYWYLQNLGQGPELLIRYENEEAVDDSQLPKDRFSAERLKGVDSTLKIQPAELGDSAVYLCASSLTRMIGGSTDTQYFGPGTRLTVL.

The CDR3 sequence: CASRRSGGPYEQYF. The CDR3 DNA sequence: TGCGCCAGCAGGCGGTCGGGGGGCCCCTACGAGCAGTACTTC. The J gene is TRBJ2-7, the V gene TRBV5-1; possible D gene TRBD2, 7 bases. The CDR3 length is 14 residues. Germline CDR1 reads SGHRS; CDR2 reads YFSETQ. V lost 5 bases, J lost 2 bases, and 14 bases lay in between. Full variable domain (remainder filled in from reference TRBV5-1 and TRBJ2-7): KAGVTQTPRYLIKTRGQQVTLSCSPISGHRSVSWYQQTPGQGLQFLFEYFSETQRNKGNFPGRFSGRQFSNSRSEMNVSTLELGDSALYLCASRRSGGPYEQYFGPGTRLTVT.

V usage is TRBV28 and J usage is TRBJ2-7, with D maybe TRBD2 (6 bases). The CDR3 length is 11 residues. The germline V gene encodes CDR1 MDHEN and CDR2 SYDVKM. The germline V and J ends were trimmed by 7 bases and 5 bases, with 9 bases remaining between them. The DNA of the CDR3 is TGTGCCAGCACGGGGGAAAACGAGCAGTACTTC. This gives the protein CASTGENEQYF. The whole variable domain, filled in from reference TRBV28 and TRBJ2-7, reads DVKVTQSSRYLVKRTGEKVFLECVQDMDHENMFWYRQDPGLGLRLIYFSYDVKMKEKGDIPEGYSVSREKKERFSLILESASTNQTSMYLCASTGENEQYFGPGTRLTVT.

The chain joins TRBV15 to TRBJ1-2; unclear D gene. Per germline, CDR1 LNHNV and CDR2 YYDKDF (reference sequence). The V and J ends lost 0 bases and 4 bases respectively, with 9 bases between them. The CDR3 is made up of 14 amino acids. CDR3 bases: TGTGCCACCAGCAGAGATTATGGCCCCTATGGCTACACCTTC. It codes for CATSRDYGPYGYTF.

The rearrangement joins TRBV27 to TRBJ2-3; 7 bases are shared with TRBD2. Germline lookup yields CDR1 MNHEY and CDR2 SMNVEV (reference sequence). The CDR3 consists of 16 residues. V was pared by 4 bases and J by 2 bases, with 9 bases of the junction left unmatched. The CDR3: CASSSRTRTATDTQYF. In DNA, the CDR3 is TGTGCCAGCAGTTCCCGGACTAGAACCGCCACAGATACGCAGTATTTT.

This clone is a singleton in its sample. The chain combines TRBV11-1 with TRBJ2-5, with 11 nucleotides matching TRBD2. This CDR3 contains 16 residues. Losses at the gene ends were 4 bases for V and 2 bases for J; bases not matched to a gene: 6. The germline CDR1 and CDR2 sequences are SGHAT and FQDESV (reference sequence). CDR3 loop: CASSYLAGGLQETQYF. The DNA of the CDR3 is TGTGCCAGCAGCTACCTAGCGGGGGGACTACAAGAGACCCAGTACTTC.

The rearrangement links TRBV14 to TRBJ2-5; TRBD1 aligns across 12 bases. The CDR3 extends over 17 amino acids. V dropped 1 base and J dropped 3; count of bases not matched to a gene: 6. Per the germline V gene, CDR1 is SGHDN and CDR2 is FVKESK. CDR3: CASSQGPGQGAEETQYF. The CDR3, as DNA: TGTGCCAGCAGCCAAGGACCGGGACAGGGGGCGGAAGAGACCCAGTACTTC.

This clone occurred once. The chain couples TRBV6-4 to TRBJ1-2; 7 nucleotides align to TRBD1. The length of the CDR3 is 16 residues. Germline assignment: CDR1 MRHNA and CDR2 SNTAGT. V trimming: 4 bases; J trimming: 6 bases; junction bases outside the gene matches: 14. The CDR3 DNA sequence: TGTGCCAGCAGTGCCCTCTCCGGGACAGCAGTCGATGGCTACACCTTC. Translation gives CASSALSGTAVDGYTF.

This chain uses TRBV9 with TRBJ1-2, with 8 nucleotides matching TRBD1. Per the germline V gene, CDR1 is SGDLS and CDR2 is YYNGEE. J was trimmed by 7 bases and V by 0 bases; bases with no gene match: 11. There are 16 residues in the CDR3. DNA of the CDR3: TGTGCCAGCAGCGTAGCGGCCCAGGGGGCTCCGTCTGGCTACACCTTC. As protein: CASSVAAQGAPSGYTF. Combining the CDR3 with reference TRBV9 and TRBJ1-2 gives the whole variable domain DSGVTQTPKHLITATGQRVTLRCSPRSGDLSVYWYQQSLDQGLQFLIQYYNGEERAKGNILERFSAQQFPDLHSELNLSSLELGDSALYFCASSVAAQGAPSGYTFGSGTRLTVV.

The chain couples TRBV7-8 to TRBJ2-7; D is uncertain. The CDR3 contains 12 residues. The V end lost 3 bases, the J end lost 2 bases, and 5 bases lay between the germline ends. In germline, CDR1 is SGHVS, CDR2 FQNEAQ. In DNA, the CDR3 is TGTGCCAGCAGCTTGACTCCCTACGAGCAGTACTTC. Protein sequence: CASSLTPYEQYF.

This clone was recorded only once. The chain links TRBV27 to TRBJ2-1; 9 bases line up with TRBD1. The CDR3 consists of 16 residues. CDR1 is MNHEY, CDR2 SMNVEV, per germline (reference sequence). With V trimmed by 4 bases and J by 6 bases, 10 bases remained unmatched. Here the CDR3 DNA reads TGTGCCAGCAGTTCAGGGACAGGGCCGGGGAGCAATGAGCAGTTCTTC. Protein sequence: CASSSGTGPGSNEQFF.

The chain combines TRBV6-5 with TRBJ1-1; D is ambiguous. The germline gives CDR1 MNHEY, CDR2 SVGAGI. The CDR3 has 15 amino acids. With 0 bases removed from V and 4 bases from J, the gap between germline ends came to 12 bases. The CDR3 here is CASSYSYRAGTEAFF. CDR3 nucleotide sequence: TGTGCCAGCAGTTACTCGTACCGGGCGGGCACTGAAGCTTTCTTT.

The rearrangement uses TRBV2 and TRBJ2-7; 7 nucleotides match TRBD1. This CDR3 has 17 amino acids. The junction had 20 bases not matched to a gene; V was cut back by 6 bases and J by 6 bases. Germline loops: CDR1 SNHLY, CDR2 FYNNEI. This CDR3 reads CASRQGTVARRVGEQYF. The DNA of the CDR3 is TGTGCCAGCAGGCAAGGGACAGTTGCCCGGAGAGTGGGCGAGCAGTACTTC.

Notes on this clone: An end of the junction does not agree with germline; a read error may underlie this. CDR3 protein: CASSLGGQGPVGGF. Here the CDR3 DNA reads TGTGCCAGCAGCTTGGGGGGACAGGGGCCAGTTGGCGGCTTC. The rearrangement joins TRBV5-4 to TRBJ2-7; 10 bases line up with TRBD1. The germline V gene encodes CDR1 SGHNT and CDR2 YYREEE (reference sequence). The CDR3 extends over 14 amino acids.

The chain combines TRBV14 with TRBJ2-7; 10 bases line up with TRBD1. The germline CDR1 and CDR2 sequences are SGHDN and FVKESK. This CDR3 is built from 15 residues. Trimming took 2 bases from V and 4 from J; bases not matched to a gene: 5. The CDR3 DNA reads TGTGCCAGCAGCCAAACCGGGACAGGGGCGTACGAGCAGTACTTC. Protein: CASSQTGTGAYEQYF. Together with reference TRBV14 and TRBJ2-7, the CDR3 gives the full variable domain: EAGVTQFPSHSVIEKGQTVTLRCDPISGHDNLYWYRRVMGKEIKFLLHFVKESKQDESGMPNNRFLAERTGGTYSTLKVQPAELEDSGVYFCASSQTGTGAYEQYFGPGTRLTVT.

The chain joins TRBV7-2 to TRBJ2-7; 7 bases fit TRBD2. The germline gives CDR1 SGHTA, CDR2 FQGNSA. The CDR3 spans 16 residues. V lost 5 bases and J lost 6; bases outside the gene matches: 16. The CDR3 here is CASSLSSGIGTPEQYF. CDR3 sequence (DNA): TGTGCCAGCAGCCTATCTAGCGGAATAGGTACTCCCGAGCAGTACTTC. The variable domain in full, with the rest retrieved from reference TRBV7-2 and TRBJ2-7, is GAGVSQSPSNKVTEKGKDVELRCDPISGHTALYWYRQSLGQGLEFLIYFQGNSAPDKSGLPSDRFSAERTGGSVSTLTIQRTQQEDSAVYLCASSLSSGIGTPEQYFGPGTRLTVT.